This T cell receptor beta chain was observed in a study of immune cell composition in non-small cell lung cancer. Whole-study results and caveats: In adenocarcinoma, maximal tumour-associated clone frequency tracked TIL tumour reactivity.

Normal lung was sampled as far from the tumour as possible, at least 3 cm. Here immunoSEQ multiplex PCR was the method, and the copy in TCRdb shows in-frame clones only, minus some. The sample holds 2,500 to 3,500 clones; 70% to 75% are singletons and the top ten take 25% to 30%. Concerning this clone itself: No antigen is known for it. At the DNA level, this CDR3 is encoded by other sequences in the same sample as well.

Sample: non-adjacent lung tissue. The TCR sequence derives from a human donor with non-small cell lung cancer.

The CDR3 nucleotides read TGTGCCAGCAGCCGCGACAGGGTCAATCAGCCCCAGCATTTT. The encoded protein is CASSRDRVNQPQHF. V usage is TRBV7-2 and J usage is TRBJ1-5; TRBD1 agrees at 7 bases. CDR3 length: 14 residues. The V segment lost 5 bases and the J segment 3 bases; nucleotides outside the gene matches: 4. Germline values: CDR1 SGHTA, CDR2 FQGNSA.